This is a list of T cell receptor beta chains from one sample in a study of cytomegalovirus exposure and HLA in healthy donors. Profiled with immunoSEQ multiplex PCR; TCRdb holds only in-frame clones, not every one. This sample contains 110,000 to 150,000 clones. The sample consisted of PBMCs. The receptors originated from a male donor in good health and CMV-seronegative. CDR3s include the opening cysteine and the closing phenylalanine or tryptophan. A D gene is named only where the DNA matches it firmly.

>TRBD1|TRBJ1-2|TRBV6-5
TGTGCCAGCAGGCCTGGGACAGGGATTGGTGGCTACACCTTC
CASRPGTGIGGYTF
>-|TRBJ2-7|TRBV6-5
TGTGCCAGCAGTTCCGGGACTCCAAGCTCCTACGAGCAGTACTTC
CASSSGTPSSYEQYF
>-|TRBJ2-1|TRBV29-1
TGCAGCGTTGGTTGGAGGGCGAGTGAGCAGTTCTTC
CSVGWRASEQFF
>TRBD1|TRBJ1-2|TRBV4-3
TGCGCCAGCAGCCAAACCCAGGGGGCAGGAGATGGCTACACCTTC
CASSQTQGAGDGYTF
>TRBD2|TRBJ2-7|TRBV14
TGTGCCAGCAGCCTGGTAGCGGGATCCTACGAGCAGTACTTC
CASSLVAGSYEQYF
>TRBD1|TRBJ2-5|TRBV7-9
TGTGCCAGCAGCTTATTGGGGACAGTAGAGACCCAGTACTTC
CASSLLGTVETQYF
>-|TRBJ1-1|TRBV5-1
TGCGCCAGCAGCTTGGTGTCAGTTACTGAAGCTTTCTTT
CASSLVSVTEAFF
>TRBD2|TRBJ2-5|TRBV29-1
TGCAGCGTTAGAACTAGCGGGAGGGAGACCCAGTACTTC
CSVRTSGRETQYF
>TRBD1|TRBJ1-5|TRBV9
TGTGCCAGCAGCCCCTCCGGGACAGGGGGCGGTCAGCCCCAGCATTTT
CASSPSGTGGGQPQHF
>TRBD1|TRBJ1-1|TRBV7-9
TGTGCCAGCAGCGGACAGGACAGGAACACTGAAGCTTTCTTT
CASSGQDRNTEAFF
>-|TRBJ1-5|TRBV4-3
TGCGCCAGCAGCCAAACGGGGGAGAGCAATCAGCCCCAGCATTTT
CASSQTGESNQPQHF
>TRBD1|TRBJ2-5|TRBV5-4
TGTGCCAGCAGCGCGACAGGGAAGTACCAAGAGACCCAGTACTTC
CASSATGKYQETQYF
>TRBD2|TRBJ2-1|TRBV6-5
TGTGCCAGCAGTTACACAGCGGGGGGACCGAATGAGCAGTTCTTC
CASSYTAGGPNEQFF
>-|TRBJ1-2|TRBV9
TGTGCCAGCAGCGTAGAAGGAGGGGGCTACACCTTC
CASSVEGGGYTF
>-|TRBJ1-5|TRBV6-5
TGTGCCAGCAGTTACTCAAGAGATCAGCCCCAGCATTTT
CASSYSRDQPQHF
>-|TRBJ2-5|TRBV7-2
TGTGCCAGCAGCTTTCGGCAGGAGGGACCGGGGACCCAGTACTTC
CASSFRQEGPGTQYF
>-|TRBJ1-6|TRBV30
TGTGCCTGGACCTGGGGAGTTAATTCACCCCTCCACTTT
CAWTWGVNSPLHF
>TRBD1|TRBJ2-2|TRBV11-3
TGTGCCAGCAGCTCAAGACAGGGCAGAATGGCCGGGGAGCTGTTTTTT
CASSSRQGRMAGELFF
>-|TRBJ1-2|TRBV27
TGTGCCAGCAGCTGGGGGGGCAGGGACTATGGCTACACCTTC
CASSWGGRDYGYTF
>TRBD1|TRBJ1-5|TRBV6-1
TGTGCCAGCAGTGGACAGGGGTCATATCAGCCCCAGCATTTT
CASSGQGSYQPQHF
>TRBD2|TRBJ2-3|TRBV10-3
TGTGCCATCAGTGAAGGGAGGGCAGATACGCAGTATTTT
CAISEGRADTQYF
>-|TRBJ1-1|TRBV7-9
TGTGCCAGCAGCTTTCCAGGGAAGGGCGAAGCTTTCTTT
CASSFPGKGEAFF
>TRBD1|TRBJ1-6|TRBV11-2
TGTGCCAGCCGCGGACAGGGTGGTTCACCCCTCCACTTT
CASRGQGGSPLHF
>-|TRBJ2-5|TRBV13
TGTGCCAGCAGCTCCAGGGGCGTTGAAGAGACCCAGTACTTC
CASSSRGVEETQYF
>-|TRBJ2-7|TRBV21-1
TGTGCCAGCAGGAAGGGGGCGCACCTCTCCTACGAGCAGTACTTC
CASRKGAHLSYEQYF
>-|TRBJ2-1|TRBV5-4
TGTGCCAGCAGCTTGGGGGGGGTCTCCTACAATGAGCAGTTCTTC
CASSLGGVSYNEQFF
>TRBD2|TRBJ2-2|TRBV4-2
TGTGCCAGCAGCCCGTTAGCGGGAGGATCCACCGGGGAGCTGTTTTTT
CASSPLAGGSTGELFF
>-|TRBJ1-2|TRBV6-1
TGTGCCAGCAGTGAAATCTATGGCGGTAACTATGGCTACACCTTC
CASSEIYGGNYGYTF
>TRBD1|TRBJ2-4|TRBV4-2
TGTGCCAGCAGCCAATATATAGGACAGGGGGTATTGAGCATTCAGTACTTC
CASSQYIGQGVLSIQYF
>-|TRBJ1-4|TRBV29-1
TGCAGCGTTTTCAGTAATGAAAAACTGTTTTTT
CSVFSNEKLFF
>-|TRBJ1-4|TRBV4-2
TGTGCCAGCAGCCAAGATCCCATGACTGGTAATGAAAAACTGTTTTTT
CASSQDPMTGNEKLFF
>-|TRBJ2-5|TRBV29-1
TGCAGCGTTGCGGGGATGGAGGAGACCCAGTACTTC
CSVAGMEETQYF
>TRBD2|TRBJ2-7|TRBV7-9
TGTGCCAGCAGCCCCCGTGGCGGGGGGACTAACGAGCAGTACTTC
CASSPRGGGTNEQYF
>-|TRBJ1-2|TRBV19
TGTGCCAGCTCCCCCCGGGTCGCTACTAACTATGGCTACACCTTC
CASSPRVATNYGYTF
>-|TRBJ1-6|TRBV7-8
TGTGCCAGCAGCCTACAGAGAAATAATTCACCCCTCCACTTT
CASSLQRNNSPLHF
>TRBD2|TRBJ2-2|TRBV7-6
TGTGCCAGCAGCCTACTAGCGAAAGGGGAGCTGTTTTTT
CASSLLAKGELFF